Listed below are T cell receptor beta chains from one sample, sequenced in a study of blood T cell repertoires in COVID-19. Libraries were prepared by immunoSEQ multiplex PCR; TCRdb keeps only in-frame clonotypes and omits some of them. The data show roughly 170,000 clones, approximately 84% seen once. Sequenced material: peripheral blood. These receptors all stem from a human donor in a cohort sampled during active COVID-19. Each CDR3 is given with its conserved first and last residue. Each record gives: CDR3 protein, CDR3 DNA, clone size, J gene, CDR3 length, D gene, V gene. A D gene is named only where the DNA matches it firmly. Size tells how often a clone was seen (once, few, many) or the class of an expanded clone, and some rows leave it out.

CDR3aa: CASSRTGFFYEQYF
CDR3nt: TGTGCCAGCAGTCGGACAGGGTTTTTCTACGAGCAGTACTTC
abundance: NA
j_gene: TRBJ2-7
len: 14
d_gene: TRBD1
v_gene: TRBV6-6

CDR3aa: CASSEGDRDNQPQHF
CDR3nt: TGTGCCAGCAGCGAGGGAGACAGGGACAATCAGCCCCAGCATTTT
abundance: once
j_gene: TRBJ1-5
len: 15
d_gene: TRBD1
v_gene: TRBV11-2

CDR3aa: CASSVGASGKGDTQYF
CDR3nt: TGTGCCAGCAGCGTTGGGGCTAGCGGGAAGGGAGATACGCAGTATTTT
abundance: NA
j_gene: TRBJ2-3
len: 16
d_gene: TRBD2
v_gene: TRBV9

CDR3aa: CASSPAGVSGNTIYF
CDR3nt: TGTGCCAGCAGTCCGGCCGGAGTCTCTGGAAACACCATATATTTT
abundance: NA
j_gene: TRBJ1-3
len: 15
d_gene: NA
v_gene: TRBV6-6

CDR3aa: CASSQAGRGGYNEQFF
CDR3nt: TGTGCCAGCAGCCAAGCTGGGCGGGGGGGGTACAATGAGCAGTTCTTC
abundance: NA
j_gene: TRBJ2-1
len: 16
d_gene: TRBD2
v_gene: TRBV3-1/TRBV3-2

CDR3aa: CASSEARTGRYNYGYTF
CDR3nt: TGTGCCAGCAGTGAAGCGCGTACAGGGCGGTATAACTATGGCTACACCTTC
abundance: NA
j_gene: TRBJ1-2
len: 17
d_gene: NA
v_gene: TRBV2

CDR3aa: CASSVVRTGDTGNTIYF
CDR3nt: TGTGCCAGCAGCGTAGTACGAACGGGGGATACTGGAAACACCATATATTTT
abundance: NA
j_gene: TRBJ1-3
len: 17
d_gene: NA
v_gene: TRBV9

CDR3aa: CASGTGGFEQYF
CDR3nt: TGTGCCAGCGGGACAGGGGGCTTCGAGCAGTACTTC
abundance: NA
j_gene: TRBJ2-7
len: 12
d_gene: TRBD1
v_gene: TRBV6-7

CDR3aa: CAWSPRGINGYTF
CDR3nt: TGTGCCTGGAGTCCCCGGGGGATTAATGGCTACACCTTC
abundance: NA
j_gene: TRBJ1-2
len: 13
d_gene: NA
v_gene: TRBV30

CDR3aa: CASSQAQGYGYTF
CDR3nt: TGTGCCAGCAGCCAAGCGCAGGGGTATGGCTACACCTTC
abundance: NA
j_gene: TRBJ1-2
len: 13
d_gene: NA
v_gene: TRBV3-1/TRBV3-2

CDR3aa: CASSYLRGLLIQETQYF
CDR3nt: TGTGCCAGCAGCTACCTCAGGGGGCTTTTAATCCAAGAGACCCAGTACTTC
abundance: NA
j_gene: TRBJ2-5
len: 17
d_gene: TRBD1
v_gene: TRBV11-3

CDR3aa: CASRQGAGNYGYTF
CDR3nt: TGTGCCAGCAGACAGGGGGCCGGGAACTATGGCTACACCTTC
abundance: NA
j_gene: TRBJ1-2
len: 14
d_gene: TRBD1
v_gene: TRBV3-1/TRBV3-2

CDR3aa: CASSKNRELVNTIYF
CDR3nt: TGTGCCAGCAGCAAGAACAGGGAGCTTGTAAACACCATATATTTT
abundance: NA
j_gene: TRBJ1-3
len: 15
d_gene: NA
v_gene: TRBV21-1

CDR3aa: CASSLRVRGSPLHF
CDR3nt: TGTGCCAGCAGCCTCCGGGTCCGAGGTTCACCCCTCCACTTT
abundance: few
j_gene: TRBJ1-6
len: 14
d_gene: NA
v_gene: TRBV5-6

CDR3aa: CASRAGGGSPLHF
CDR3nt: TGTGCCAGCAGGGCAGGGGGCGGTTCACCCCTCCACTTT
abundance: NA
j_gene: TRBJ1-6
len: 13
d_gene: TRBD1
v_gene: TRBV6-5

CDR3aa: CSVGRGTDYGYTF
CDR3nt: TGCAGCGTTGGCAGGGGTACGGACTATGGCTACACCTTC
abundance: NA
j_gene: TRBJ1-2
len: 13
d_gene: NA
v_gene: TRBV29-1

CDR3aa: CATSRLADSANEQFF
CDR3nt: TGTGCCACCAGCAGGCTAGCGGACTCCGCCAATGAGCAGTTCTTC
abundance: few
j_gene: TRBJ2-1
len: 15
d_gene: TRBD2
v_gene: TRBV15

CDR3aa: CASSPRGRGVRGNEKLFF
CDR3nt: TGTGCCAGCAGCCCCCGAGGCAGGGGGGTCAGGGGTAATGAAAAACTGTTTTTT
abundance: NA
j_gene: TRBJ1-4
len: 18
d_gene: TRBD1
v_gene: TRBV7-2

CDR3aa: CASSSGTRKDSQPQHF
CDR3nt: TGTGCCAGCAGCTCCGGGACAAGGAAAGATAGTCAGCCCCAGCATTTT
abundance: NA
j_gene: TRBJ1-5
len: 16
d_gene: NA
v_gene: TRBV7-9

CDR3aa: CASSHSGGAGTQYF
CDR3nt: TGTGCCAGCAGCCATAGCGGGGGGGCTGGTACGCAGTATTTT
abundance: few
j_gene: TRBJ2-3
len: 14
d_gene: TRBD2
v_gene: TRBV14

CDR3aa: CASSRRGHRPQETQYF
CDR3nt: TGTGCCAGCAGCCGTCGGGGACACCGACCTCAAGAGACCCAGTACTTC
abundance: NA
j_gene: TRBJ2-5
len: 16
d_gene: NA
v_gene: TRBV7-8

CDR3aa: CSVEGGTDTQYF
CDR3nt: TGCAGCGTGGAGGGTGGAACAGATACGCAGTATTTT
abundance: NA
j_gene: TRBJ2-3
len: 12
d_gene: NA
v_gene: TRBV29-1

CDR3aa: CATTGQGLSGANVLTF
CDR3nt: TGTGCCACAACGGGACAGGGACTCTCTGGGGCCAACGTCCTGACTTTC
abundance: once
j_gene: TRBJ2-6
len: 16
d_gene: TRBD1
v_gene: TRBV19

CDR3aa: CASSVGQGDKNTEAFF
CDR3nt: TGTGCCAGCAGTGTAGGACAGGGGGATAAGAACACTGAAGCTTTCTTT
abundance: NA
j_gene: TRBJ1-1
len: 16
d_gene: TRBD1
v_gene: TRBV25-1

CDR3aa: CASSPGAIYEQYF
CDR3nt: TGCGCCAGCAGTCCAGGGGCTATCTACGAGCAGTACTTC
abundance: NA
j_gene: TRBJ2-7
len: 13
d_gene: NA
v_gene: TRBV5-1

CDR3aa: CASRPGQTNTEAFF
CDR3nt: TGTGCCAGCAGACCGGGACAAACCAACACTGAAGCTTTCTTT
abundance: NA
j_gene: TRBJ1-1
len: 14
d_gene: NA
v_gene: TRBV7-9

CDR3aa: CASSRTTGSYEQYF
CDR3nt: TGTGCCAGCAGCCGTACGACCGGGAGCTACGAGCAGTACTTC
abundance: NA
j_gene: TRBJ2-7
len: 14
d_gene: NA
v_gene: TRBV11-1

CDR3aa: CASSPTELTDTQYF
CDR3nt: TGTGCCAGCTCACCAACAGAGCTCACAGATACGCAGTATTTT
abundance: NA
j_gene: TRBJ2-3
len: 14
d_gene: NA
v_gene: TRBV18

CDR3aa: CASSQEYQRSGGLAGANVLTF
CDR3nt: TGTGCCAGCAGCCAAGAATATCAGAGATCGGGGGGTCTTGCTGGGGCCAACGTCCTGACTTTC
abundance: NA
j_gene: TRBJ2-6
len: 21
d_gene: TRBD2
v_gene: TRBV3-1/TRBV3-2

CDR3aa: CASRPRDRGPANYGYTF
CDR3nt: TGCGCCAGCAGGCCCCGGGACAGGGGGCCGGCTAACTATGGCTACACCTTC
abundance: NA
j_gene: TRBJ1-2
len: 17
d_gene: TRBD1
v_gene: TRBV23-1

CDR3aa: CASSVRRGPYKQYF
CDR3nt: TGTGCCAGCAGTGTGAGGCGGGGGCCCTACAAGCAGTACTTC
abundance: NA
j_gene: TRBJ2-7
len: 14
d_gene: NA
v_gene: TRBV2

CDR3aa: CATSREIQSSGANVLTF
CDR3nt: TGTGCCACCAGCAGGGAAATACAGAGCTCTGGGGCCAACGTCCTGACTTTC
abundance: NA
j_gene: TRBJ2-6
len: 17
d_gene: NA
v_gene: TRBV15

CDR3aa: CASSLGGGGPNQPQHF
CDR3nt: TGCGCCAGCAGCTTGGGCGGGGGGGGCCCCAATCAGCCCCAGCATTTT
abundance: NA
j_gene: TRBJ1-5
len: 16
d_gene: NA
v_gene: TRBV5-1

CDR3aa: CAWSGQIHEQYF
CDR3nt: TGTGCCTGGAGTGGGCAGATCCACGAGCAGTACTTC
abundance: NA
j_gene: TRBJ2-7
len: 12
d_gene: NA
v_gene: TRBV30

CDR3aa: CASSPAGGVGEKLFF
CDR3nt: TGTGCCAGCAGCCCGGCGGGCGGGGTCGGGGAAAAACTGTTTTTT
abundance: once
j_gene: TRBJ1-4
len: 15
d_gene: NA
v_gene: TRBV3-1/TRBV3-2

CDR3aa: CASSPGSGDSSNQPQHF
CDR3nt: TGCGCCAGCAGTCCGGGCTCGGGGGACAGTAGCAATCAGCCCCAGCATTTT
abundance: NA
j_gene: TRBJ1-5
len: 17
d_gene: TRBD1
v_gene: TRBV5-1

CDR3aa: CASSEGGSYGYTF
CDR3nt: TGTGCCAGCAGCGAGGGGGGGAGCTATGGCTACACCTTC
abundance: NA
j_gene: TRBJ1-2
len: 13
d_gene: NA
v_gene: TRBV9

CDR3aa: CASSPGDRGAHTGELFF
CDR3nt: TGTGCCAGCAGTCCAGGGGATAGGGGCGCTCACACCGGGGAGCTGTTTTTT
abundance: NA
j_gene: TRBJ2-2
len: 17
d_gene: NA
v_gene: TRBV6-2/TRBV6-3

CDR3aa: CASRPGLISGNTIYF
CDR3nt: TGTGCCAGCAGGCCGGGACTCATCTCTGGAAACACCATATATTTT
abundance: NA
j_gene: TRBJ1-3
len: 15
d_gene: NA
v_gene: TRBV2

CDR3aa: CASAATGTSYNEQFF
CDR3nt: TGCGCCAGCGCAGCGACAGGGACCTCCTACAATGAGCAGTTCTTC
abundance: NA
j_gene: TRBJ2-1
len: 15
d_gene: TRBD1
v_gene: TRBV5-1

CDR3aa: CASSYSGAQETQYF
CDR3nt: TGTGCCAGCAGTTATAGCGGGGCCCAGGAGACCCAGTACTTC
abundance: NA
j_gene: TRBJ2-5
len: 14
d_gene: TRBD2
v_gene: TRBV6-5

CDR3aa: CAWTYWSNYGYTF
CDR3nt: TGTGCCTGGACTTACTGGTCTAACTATGGCTACACCTTC
abundance: few
j_gene: TRBJ1-2
len: 13
d_gene: NA
v_gene: TRBV30

CDR3aa: CASSLPGQIAKNIQYF
CDR3nt: TGTGCCAGCAGCTTACCGGGACAAATAGCCAAAAACATTCAGTACTTC
abundance: NA
j_gene: TRBJ2-4
len: 16
d_gene: NA
v_gene: TRBV7-2

CDR3aa: CASRLNRVTEAFF
CDR3nt: TGTGCCAGCAGACTCAACAGGGTAACTGAAGCTTTCTTT
abundance: NA
j_gene: TRBJ1-1
len: 13
d_gene: NA
v_gene: TRBV6-5

CDR3aa: CASSTLRSSYNEQFF
CDR3nt: TGTGCCAGCAGTACCCTAAGGAGCTCCTACAATGAGCAGTTCTTC
abundance: NA
j_gene: TRBJ2-1
len: 15
d_gene: NA
v_gene: TRBV6-2/TRBV6-3

CDR3aa: CASSQARNEQFF
CDR3nt: TGTGCCAGCAGCCAGGCTAGGAATGAGCAGTTCTTC
abundance: NA
j_gene: TRBJ2-1
len: 12
d_gene: NA
v_gene: TRBV4-2

CDR3aa: CASGTLRGYGYTF
CDR3nt: TGTGCCAGCGGGACTCTACGAGGCTATGGCTACACCTTC
abundance: NA
j_gene: TRBJ1-2
len: 13
d_gene: NA
v_gene: TRBV27

CDR3aa: CASSTAGYEQYF
CDR3nt: TGTGCCAGCAGCACTGCCGGGTACGAGCAGTACTTC
abundance: once
j_gene: TRBJ2-7
len: 12
d_gene: NA
v_gene: TRBV12-3/TRBV12-4

CDR3aa: CASSLTGTGGAGTDTQYF
CDR3nt: TGCGCCAGCAGCTTGACCGGGACAGGGGGCGCGGGTACAGATACGCAGTATTTT
abundance: NA
j_gene: TRBJ2-3
len: 18
d_gene: TRBD1
v_gene: TRBV5-1

CDR3aa: CASKPIAGGYNEQFF
CDR3nt: TGCGCCAGCAAACCAATAGCGGGGGGCTACAATGAGCAGTTCTTC
abundance: NA
j_gene: TRBJ2-1
len: 15
d_gene: TRBD2
v_gene: TRBV5-1

CDR3aa: CASRLTGVDTEAFF
CDR3nt: TGTGCCAGTAGACTGACAGGGGTGGACACTGAAGCTTTCTTT
abundance: NA
j_gene: TRBJ1-1
len: 14
d_gene: TRBD1
v_gene: TRBV19